This TCR beta chain came from a study of radiotherapy plus CTLA-4 blockade in lung cancer. Generated by immunoSEQ multiplex PCR, the TCRdb table keeps only in-frame clones and is missing some. The sample lists more than 90,000 clones, roughly 77% occurring once. This clone occurred a few times. Trimming shortened V by 4 bases and J by 3 bases, and 9 bases separated the two germline ends. CDR1 and CDR2 from the germline V gene are LNHDA and SQIVND (reference sequence). This CDR3 is built from 14 residues. The clonotype comes from a human donor with non-small cell lung cancer that progressed on radiotherapy plus ipilimumab. Some clones in this sample may be carry-over from other donors' samples. This rearrangement joins TRBV19 to TRBJ1-4; TRBD1 might be the D (5 bases). Source: peripheral blood, taken from a patient treated with radiotherapy plus ipilimumab. The CDR3 DNA follows: TGTGCCAGTAGTACAGGGCGGGCTAATGAAAAACTGTTTTTT. Its protein product is CASSTGRANEKLFF.